This is a list of T cell receptor beta chains from one sample in a study of Ad26.COV2.S vaccination and SARS-CoV-2 variants. The method was immunoSEQ multiplex PCR; TCRdb's version includes in-frame clones alone and lacks a portion of them. This sample yields more than 300,000 clones, of which more than 70% are seen a single time; approximately 2% belongs to the top ten. Sequenced material: peripheral blood, taken in a trial of Ad26.COV2.S vaccine versus placebo. These receptors were taken from a person aged 18-60 years who received the Ad26.COV2.S COVID-19 vaccine or a placebo. CDR3s include the opening cysteine and the closing phenylalanine or tryptophan. A D gene is named only where the DNA matches it firmly. Size is stated for part of the rows, as once, few or many counts, or as a class when the clone is expanded.

cdr3_nt	cdr3_aa	clone_size	v_call	j_call	d_call
TGTGCCTCAAGTAGGGGAAGGACTAGCTGGGAGGATGAGCAGTTCTTC	CASSRGRTSWEDEQFF	NA	TRBV9	TRBJ2-1	TRBD2
TGTGCCAGCAGCGCCGGGACAGAGGTCACCGGGGAGCTGTTTTTT	CASSAGTEVTGELFF	NA	TRBV9	TRBJ2-2	TRBD1
TGTGCCAGCTCCCCCGACAGGGGCAACTATGGCTACACCTTC	CASSPDRGNYGYTF	once	TRBV18	TRBJ1-2	TRBD1
TGTGCCAGCTCACAGGGACAGGACTATGGCTACACCTTC	CASSQGQDYGYTF	NA	TRBV18	TRBJ1-2	TRBD1
TGTGCCAGCAGCTTAGGGGGGGGCCTCGGGAGCAATCAGCCCCAGCATTTT	CASSLGGGLGSNQPQHF	NA	TRBV7-2	TRBJ1-5	NA
TGTGCCAGCAGCCTGGGACTAGGGAGAGCAGATACGCAGTATTTT	CASSLGLGRADTQYF	NA	TRBV7-6	TRBJ2-3	TRBD2
TGCGCCAGCAGCTTAGGGGGTAGGTTCACTGAAGCTTTCTTT	CASSLGGRFTEAFF	few	TRBV5-1	TRBJ1-1	NA
TGTGCCAGCAGCCCGGGGACAGTATATGGCTACACCTTC	CASSPGTVYGYTF	NA	TRBV14	TRBJ1-2	TRBD1
TGTGCCAGTAGTAACTACAGGGTTATAGACGGCTACACCTTC	CASSNYRVIDGYTF	few	TRBV19	TRBJ1-2	NA
TGCGCCAGCAGCTCAGCGGGCGTCCCCGAGCAGTTCTTC	CASSSAGVPEQFF	NA	TRBV5-1	TRBJ2-1	NA
TGCAGTGGGAAAGGGAACTATGGCTACACCTTC	CSGKGNYGYTF	NA	TRBV20-1	TRBJ1-2	NA
TGTGCCAGTAGTATTGGTCAGGGAGGCTTAAATGAGCAGTTCTTC	CASSIGQGGLNEQFF	NA	TRBV19	TRBJ2-1	NA
TGTGCCTGGAGTGAACAGGGACATCGACCTGAAGCTTTCTTT	CAWSEQGHRPEAFF	once	TRBV30	TRBJ1-1	NA
TGTGCCGGCACTAACGGGAATCAGCCCCAGCATTTT	CAGTNGNQPQHF	NA	TRBV5-4	TRBJ1-5	NA
TGTGCCAGCAGTTACTCGGCTGTTGGAAACACCATATATTTT	CASSYSAVGNTIYF	NA	TRBV6-6	TRBJ1-3	NA
TGTGCCAGCAGCCAAGAGGGGGGCGGTTCAGATACGCAGTATTTT	CASSQEGGGSDTQYF	NA	TRBV3-1/TRBV3-2	TRBJ2-3	NA
TGTGCCAGCAGCTTAGGGCGGGGGAGCTACAATGAGCAGTTCTTC	CASSLGRGSYNEQFF	NA	TRBV11-2	TRBJ2-1	TRBD2
TGTGCCAGCACCCTGCGGCGGGGGGTTTACAATGAGCAGTTCTTC	CASTLRRGVYNEQFF	NA	TRBV5-8	TRBJ2-1	TRBD2
TGTGCCAGCAGCTTGGATCAGGGGTGGGCCAAAAACATTCAGTACTTC	CASSLDQGWAKNIQYF	NA	TRBV5-6	TRBJ2-4	NA
TGCGCCAGCAGTTTTGAGGGCGGGGAGACCCAGTACTTC	CASSFEGGETQYF	NA	TRBV5-1	TRBJ2-5	NA
TGTGCCATCAGGACAGGGATTGGTAGCACAGATACGCAGTATTTT	CAIRTGIGSTDTQYF	NA	TRBV10-3	TRBJ2-3	TRBD1
TGTGCCAGCAGCCAAGTCTCCGGGGATGGCTACACCTTC	CASSQVSGDGYTF	NA	TRBV14	TRBJ1-2	NA
TGTGCCAGCAGTTACTCGCTAGCGTCTCTTACCGGGGAGCTGTTTTTT	CASSYSLASLTGELFF	few	TRBV6-5	TRBJ2-2	NA
TGTGCCAGTAGTATACCAGGGGTGAGGGCTGAAGCTTTCTTT	CASSIPGVRAEAFF	NA	TRBV19	TRBJ1-1	NA
TGTGCCAGCAGGACTCTTGGGACAACGGGCACTGAAGCTTTCTTT	CASRTLGTTGTEAFF	NA	TRBV2	TRBJ1-1	NA
TGTGCCAGCAAGGCGAGGGGAAGGGGCAATCAGCCCCAGCATTTT	CASKARGRGNQPQHF	NA	TRBV6-5	TRBJ1-5	NA
TGTGCCAGCAGCCCCTCCACGGGAGGAGACTATGGCTACACCTTC	CASSPSTGGDYGYTF	NA	TRBV9	TRBJ1-2	NA
TGTGCCAGCAACCTGGACAGGGAAACTGAAGCTTTCTTT	CASNLDRETEAFF	NA	TRBV7-2	TRBJ1-1	TRBD1